The clone carrying this T cell receptor (beta chain) was detected only a few times. Its antigen remains unidentified. The germline CDR1 and CDR2 sequences are LNHNV and YYDKDF (reference sequence). The CDR3 extends over 20 amino acids. Trimming stripped 1 base from V and 5 bases from J, with 27 bases between. This specimen comes from a study of T cell responses to AZD1222 COVID-19 vaccine. The wider study: Pooling of second doses given at about 4 or about 12 weeks was done. Study-level points and caveats: A mostly white British donor set with more females was recruited, and clonal diversity was possibly underestimated. In the spike-specific TCR repertoire, nearly half reportedly target unmutated variant regions.

Some clones are missing from TCRdb's copy, which holds only in-frame ones; the method was immunoSEQ multiplex PCR. Of 80,000 or so clones in the sample, around four fifths were seen once. The receptor was derived from an adult in good health. The source was peripheral blood, collected on day 0 of AZD1222 vaccination. The J gene is TRBJ2-1, the V gene TRBV15; D tentatively fits TRBD1 or TRBD2 (5 bases each). CDR3 bases: TGTGCCACCAGCAGAGGGACGATCGCCGACGGGACGCTTGGGAACAATGAGCAGTTCTTC. Translation: CATSRGTIADGTLGNNEQFF. Together with reference TRBV15 and TRBJ2-1, the CDR3 gives the full variable domain: DAMVIQNPRYQVTQFGKPVTLSCSQTLNHNVMYWYQQKSSQAPKLLFHYYDKDFNNEADTPDNFQSRRPNTSFCFLDIRSPGLGDTAMYLCATSRGTIADGTLGNNEQFFGPGTRLTVL.